A single sample is the source of the 21 T cell receptor beta chains below, sequenced in a study of cytomegalovirus exposure and HLA in healthy donors. Both 60 Vbeta primers and 13 Jbeta primers went into the PCR. Measured with immunoSEQ multiplex PCR; TCRdb has only the in-frame clones, and not every one. The data contain around 120,000 clones, 80% of them seen just once; the ten biggest clones take up roughly 4%. Sequenced material: PBMCs. The receptors shown here come from a woman aged 40 to 55 in good health and CMV-seronegative.

This chain uses TRBV2 with TRBJ2-1; D perhaps matches TRBD2 (6 bases). Germline CDR1 SNHLY, CDR2 FYNNEI. Trimming removed 1 base at V and 9 bases at J, with 19 bases between. The CDR3 loop spans 16 amino acids. DNA for the CDR3: TGTGCCAGCAGTGAAGGGGGTAGCGGAGTGGTGGGTGAGCAGTTCTTC. Translating gives CASSEGGSGVVGEQFF. Full variable domain (missing parts from reference TRBV2 and TRBJ2-1): EPEVTQTPSHQVTQMGQEVILRCVPISNHLYFYWYRQILGQKVEFLVSFYNNEISEKSEIFDDQFSVERPDGSNFTLKIRSTKLEDSAMYFCASSEGGSGVVGEQFFGPGTRLTVL.

This clone was seen a few times. The genes are TRBV6-1 and TRBJ1-5; no clear D gene. The germline V gene encodes CDR1 MNHNS and CDR2 SASEGT. The CDR3 length is 14 residues. V was shortened by 3 bases and J by 0 bases, with 6 bases between the two germline ends. CDR3 sequence reads: CASSELDSNQPQHF. CDR3 DNA sequence: TGTGCCAGCAGTGAGCTAGATAGCAATCAGCCCCAGCATTTT.

The J gene is TRBJ1-1, the V gene TRBV19; D unresolved. There are 13 residues in the CDR3. The germline V gene encodes CDR1 LNHDA and CDR2 SQIVND (reference sequence). Trimming pared 4 bases from V and 3 bases from J, leaving 9 bases between. The CDR3: CASSNLGDTEAFF. The CDR3 bases are TGTGCCAGTAGTAACCTCGGGGACACTGAAGCTTTCTTT.

V gene TRBV2 combines with J gene TRBJ2-7; 11 bases fit TRBD2. The CDR3 has 16 residues. Unmatched junction bases numbered 11, after V lost 3 bases and J lost 7 bases. Germline loops: CDR1 SNHLY, CDR2 FYNNEI. The CDR3 nucleotides are TGTGCCAGCAGTGAGTTGGGACTAGCGGCTTTAAGAGAGCAGTACTTC. This encodes CASSELGLAALREQYF.

This clone was found a few times. The J gene is TRBJ2-7, the V gene TRBV5-1; D is possibly TRBD2 (7 bases). This CDR3 has 13 residues. V was shortened by 7 bases and J by 6 bases, with 17 bases between the two germline ends. The germline gives CDR1 SGHRS, CDR2 YFSETQ. CDR3 loop: CASGAAGAGEQYF. For the CDR3, the DNA is TGCGCCAGCGGTGCCGCGGGGGCCGGCGAGCAGTACTTC. Together with reference TRBV5-1 and TRBJ2-7, the CDR3 gives the full variable domain: KAGVTQTPRYLIKTRGQQVTLSCSPISGHRSVSWYQQTPGQGLQFLFEYFSETQRNKGNFPGRFSGRQFSNSRSEMNVSTLELGDSALYLCASGAAGAGEQYFGPGTRLTVT.

The genes are TRBV15 and TRBJ2-5; 7 nucleotides line up with TRBD2. The CDR3 is 17 amino acids. Germline CDR1 LNHNV, CDR2 YYDKDF (reference sequence). V lost 0 bases, J lost 3 bases, and 10 bases stayed unmatched. As DNA, the CDR3 is TGTGCCACCAGCAGAGATAAAACCAGCGGGGCTAAAGAGACCCAGTACTTC. Translated, it gives CATSRDKTSGAKETQYF.

The V and J genes are TRBV5-6 and TRBJ1-5, with a tentative D call TRBD1 (5 bases). Trimming took off 4 bases at V and 7 bases at J, with 21 bases between the two ends. CDR1 and CDR2 from the germline V gene are SGHDT and YYEEEE. The CDR3 loop spans 16 amino acids. CDR3 DNA: TGTGCCAGCAGCGAGAGGTTGGGCCCACAGGAACAGCCCCAGCATTTT. It translates to CASSERLGPQEQPQHF.

The chain carries TRBV28 and TRBJ1-2; 11 bases fit TRBD1. V shed 7 bases and J 8 bases; nucleotides not matched to a gene: 6. The CDR3 is made up of 13 amino acids. CDR1 MDHEN and CDR2 SYDVKM come from the germline V gene. Here the CDR3 reads CASIGDRGGGYTF. DNA of the CDR3: TGTGCCAGCATCGGGGACAGGGGGGGCGGCTACACCTTC.

This clone came up many times. This same CDR3 is encoded by further DNA sequences in the sample. The V and J genes are TRBV28 and TRBJ1-1; 7 bases match TRBD1. This CDR3 region has 13 residues. The trim removed 6 bases at V and 6 bases at J, leaving 7 bases unmatched. Germline V gives CDR1 MDHEN, CDR2 SYDVKM. The CDR3 spells CASSTTGEPEAFF. Written as DNA, the CDR3 is TGTGCCAGCAGCACTACAGGGGAACCTGAAGCTTTCTTT.

The chain uses TRBV28 and TRBJ1-2; the match to TRBD1 covers 8 bases. Germline V gene sequence: CDR1 MDHEN, CDR2 SYDVKM. With 4 bases clipped from V and 4 bases from J, the junction kept 2 bases outside the gene matches. The CDR3 contains 13 residues. The CDR3 region is CASSSGGFYGYTF. CDR3 nucleotides: TGTGCCAGCAGTTCAGGGGGCTTCTATGGCTACACCTTC.

The chain has TRBV9 and TRBJ1-3; unclear D gene. V gave up 0 bases and J gave up 0 bases, with 7 bases separating them. Germline V gives CDR1 SGDLS, CDR2 YYNGEE. The length of the CDR3 is 15 residues. The CDR3 here is CASSVGSVSGNTIYF. In nucleotides, the CDR3 is TGTGCCAGCAGCGTAGGGTCAGTCTCTGGAAACACCATATATTTT.

The genes are TRBV7-2 and TRBJ1-2; the match to TRBD1 covers 7 bases. From germline, CDR1 is SGHTA and CDR2 FQGNSA. This CDR3 comprises 14 residues. Trimming took 5 bases from V and 3 from J; bases not matched to a gene: 6. Here the CDR3 reads CASSTITGDYGYTF. CDR3 DNA: TGTGCCAGCAGCACTATAACAGGGGACTATGGCTACACCTTC.

The chain combines TRBV6-1 with TRBJ2-1; tentatively, D is TRBD2 (5 bases). CDR1 and CDR2 (germline): MNHNS, SASEGT. With 3 bases removed from V and 9 bases from J, the gap between germline ends came to 15 bases. The CDR3 consists of 14 residues. CDR3 bases: TGTGCCAGCAGTGATATGGCTAGCTTCGGTGAGCAGTTCTTC. It yields the protein CASSDMASFGEQFF.

The rearrangement uses TRBV9 and TRBJ1-6; 7 bases line up with TRBD1. Germline values: CDR1 SGDLS, CDR2 YYNGEE. V trimming: 3 bases; J trimming: 7 bases; junction bases outside the gene matches: 4. The CDR3 covers 14 residues. CDR3 residues: CASSGTGDNSPLHF. The CDR3 region has the DNA TGTGCCAGCAGCGGGACAGGAGACAATTCACCCCTCCACTTT. The variable domain in full, completed from reference TRBV9 and TRBJ1-6, reads DSGVTQTPKHLITATGQRVTLRCSPRSGDLSVYWYQQSLDQGLQFLIQYYNGEERAKGNILERFSAQQFPDLHSELNLSSLELGDSALYFCASSGTGDNSPLHFGNGTRLTVT.

V gene TRBV28 combines with J gene TRBJ1-5, with D unresolved. Germline V CDR1 and CDR2: MDHEN, SYDVKM. This CDR3 is 14 amino acids long. V was trimmed by 6 bases and J by 0 bases, leaving 9 bases between them. CDR3 sequence: CASSPRFSNQPQHF. The CDR3 nucleotides are TGTGCCAGCAGCCCCAGGTTTAGCAATCAGCCCCAGCATTTT. Full variable domain (rest looked up from reference TRBV28 and TRBJ1-5): DVKVTQSSRYLVKRTGEKVFLECVQDMDHENMFWYRQDPGLGLRLIYFSYDVKMKEKGDIPEGYSVSREKKERFSLILESASTNQTSMYLCASSPRFSNQPQHFGDGTRLSIL.

V is TRBV2 and J is TRBJ2-5, with 8 bases identical to TRBD2. The CDR3 length is 13 residues. Trimming cost V 6 bases and J 5 bases; bases outside gene matches: 5. Germline values: CDR1 SNHLY, CDR2 FYNNEI. CDR3 DNA: TGTGCCAGCAGCCCGACTAGCGCGGAGACCCAGTACTTC. It encodes CASSPTSAETQYF.

The V and J genes are TRBV28 and TRBJ2-7, with 7 positions matching TRBD1. Germline CDR1 and CDR2: MDHEN and SYDVKM. This CDR3 is 13 amino acids long. V shed 5 bases, J shed 2 bases, and the junction held 3 bases outside the gene matches. The CDR3 nucleotides are TGTGCCAGCAGTCCGGGACAGCCCTACGAGCAGTACTTC. This translates into CASSPGQPYEQYF.

A note on this clone: Sequence at one end of the junction differs from germline and may be a read error. The V and J genes are TRBV7-7 and TRBJ2-5; the match to TRBD1 covers 9 bases. There are 14 residues in the CDR3. Germline V gene lookup returns CDR1 SSHAT and CDR2 FNYEAQ (reference sequence). For the CDR3, the DNA is TGTGCTAGCAGCTTGGGGGGACAGGGAGAGACCCAGTACTTC. Translation gives CASSLGGQGETQYF. Drawing the rest from reference TRBV7-7 and TRBJ2-5, the complete variable domain is GAGVSQSPRYKVTKRGQDVTLRCDPISSHATLYWYQQALGQGPEFLTYFNYEAQPDKSGLPSDRFSAERPEGSISTLTIQRTEQRDSAMYRCASSLGGQGETQYFGPGTRLLVL.

The J gene is TRBJ1-6, the V gene TRBV5-1, with D perhaps TRBD1 (6 bases). Trimming cost V 0 bases and J 9 bases, with 16 bases left between them. Germline V gene lookup returns CDR1 SGHRS and CDR2 YFSETQ. This CDR3 spans 16 amino acids. CDR3 nucleotide sequence: TGCGCCAGCAGCTTGGGGGCCAGGGGAGAAGGTTCACCCCTCCACTTT. It specifies CASSLGARGEGSPLHF.

The chain combines TRBV6-1 with TRBJ2-3; 7 bases line up with TRBD2. The germline V gene encodes CDR1 MNHNS and CDR2 SASEGT. With V trimmed by 6 bases and J by 6 bases, 9 bases remained unmatched. The CDR3 has 14 residues. CDR3 loop: CASSPGRGGDTQYF. The DNA for the CDR3 is TGTGCCAGCAGCCCGGGACGGGGAGGGGATACGCAGTATTTT.

This chain links TRBV11-3 with TRBJ2-7; D may be TRBD2 (7 bases). From germline, CDR1 is SGHNT and CDR2 YENEEA. CDR3 length: 15 residues. V lost 2 bases to trimming and J lost 0 bases, with 11 bases between them. The CDR3 loop is CASSLRGGGSYEQYF. DNA of the CDR3: TGTGCCAGCAGCTTACGGGGAGGGGGCTCCTACGAGCAGTACTTC.